What follows are 32 T cell receptor beta chains derived from one specimen sequenced in a study of beta chain features in type 1 diabetes. Reverse transcribing all isolated RNA meant expressed TCRB transcripts were sequenced. Here immunoSEQ multiplex PCR was the method, and the copy in TCRdb shows in-frame clones only, minus some. The table includes 630,000 or so clones, about 14% detected once. Study-wide results and limits: The study found moderately but significantly shorter TCRB CDR3s in all four CD4+ subsets of Type 1 diabetes patients.

No antigen is known for these receptors. The sample taken for sequencing was naive CD4+ T cells from blood. The receptor source for this set is a young man with type 1 diabetes.

V gene TRBV7-9 combines with J gene TRBJ1-6; TRBD1 might be the D (5 bases). Germline V gene data show CDR1 as SEHNR and CDR2 as FQNEAQ (reference sequence). This CDR3 has 15 residues. V shed 4 bases and J shed 9 bases, with 16 bases lying between them. The CDR3: CASSSSGPRISPLHF. In nucleotides, the CDR3 is TGTGCCAGCAGCTCCTCGGGACCGAGGATTTCACCCCTCCACTTT.

The sample holds a few counts of this clone. The rearrangement joins TRBV4-1 to TRBJ1-5; D is unclear. The CDR3 covers 17 residues. Germline V gene data show CDR1 as MGHRA and CDR2 as YSYEKL. V lost 0 bases to trimming and J lost 5 bases, with 17 bases between them. In nucleotides, the CDR3 is TGCGCCAGCAGCCAAGATCGCGGCACAGTATGGGATCAGCCCCAGCATTTT. Translating it yields CASSQDRGTVWDQPQHF.

The chain employs TRBV7-2 and TRBJ2-7, with 9 nucleotides matching TRBD1. The CDR3 is made up of 13 amino acids. CDR1 SGHTA and CDR2 FQGNSA come from the germline V gene. The junction had 4 bases not matched to a gene; V was cut back by 6 bases and J by 4 bases. The CDR3: CASRRQGGYEQYF. The CDR3 DNA reads as TGTGCCAGCAGGAGACAGGGGGGATACGAGCAGTACTTC. The whole variable domain, remainder taken from reference TRBV7-2 and TRBJ2-7, is GAGVSQSPSNKVTEKGKDVELRCDPISGHTALYWYRQSLGQGLEFLIYFQGNSAPDKSGLPSDRFSAERTGGSVSTLTIQRTQQEDSAVYLCASRRQGGYEQYFGPGTRLTVT.

The chain uses TRBV29-1 and TRBJ1-2; no clear D. There are 15 residues in the CDR3. The germline V gene encodes CDR1 SQVTM and CDR2 ANQGSEA. The V gene lost 8 bases and the J gene lost 3 bases, with 22 bases spanning the gap. The CDR3 sequence: CSIRGRDGNYYGYTF. DNA for the CDR3: TGCAGCATCCGAGGCCGAGACGGTAACTACTATGGCTACACCTTC.

The J gene is TRBJ2-1, the V gene TRBV19; D not resolved. Trimming cost V 6 bases and J 9 bases, with 9 bases left between them. Germline values: CDR1 LNHDA, CDR2 SQIVND (reference sequence). The CDR3 covers 11 residues. CDR3 DNA sequence: TGTGCCAGTAGGAGGACCGGTGAGCAGTTCTTC. As protein: CASRRTGEQFF.

This rearrangement joins TRBV30 to TRBJ2-3, with 8 positions matching TRBD1. J lost 4 bases, V lost 2 bases, and 11 bases had no gene match. Germline CDR1 is GTSNPN and CDR2 is SVGIG (reference sequence). This CDR3 region has 16 residues. The CDR3 loop is CAWSPRGTGLADTQYF. CDR3 in DNA: TGTGCCTGGAGTCCCCGGGGGACAGGATTGGCAGATACGCAGTATTTT.

The J gene is TRBJ2-1, the V gene TRBV5-6; 7 bases are a match to TRBD2. Germline CDR1 reads SGHDT; CDR2 reads YYEEEE. This CDR3 region has 16 residues. J was trimmed by 3 bases and V by 4 bases; bases with no gene match: 10. In DNA form, the CDR3 reads TGTGCCAGCAGCGGGGCGGCGGGGGAAAACTACAATGAGCAGTTCTTC. Encoded protein: CASSGAAGENYNEQFF.

The CDR3 spells CASSRGLAESSYNEQFF. CDR3 DNA sequence: TGTGCCAGCAGCCGGGGACTAGCGGAGAGCTCCTACAATGAGCAGTTCTTC. The chain uses TRBV7-9 and TRBJ2-1; the match to TRBD2 covers 11 bases. V shed 5 bases, J shed 0 bases, and the junction held 6 bases outside the gene matches. Looked up from germline, CDR1 is SEHNR and CDR2 is FQNEAQ (reference sequence). This CDR3 is built from 17 residues.

In this sample, this clone turned up a few times. The gene calls are TRBV29-1 and TRBJ2-3; possibly TRBD2 for D (6 bases). Per germline, CDR1 SQVTM and CDR2 ANQGSEA. The V and J ends lost 2 bases and 2 bases respectively, with 17 bases between them. CDR3 length: 16 amino acids. The CDR3: CSVERVGGVSTDTQYF. CDR3 DNA sequence: TGCAGCGTTGAAAGAGTCGGGGGAGTCTCCACAGATACGCAGTATTTT.

This clone was observed a handful of times. The rearrangement joins TRBV7-9 to TRBJ2-5; D gene ambiguous. In germline, CDR1 is SEHNR, CDR2 FQNEAQ (reference sequence). Trimming left V 2 bases short and J 5 bases short, with 18 bases between. The CDR3 runs to 16 residues. CDR3 sequence (DNA): TGTGCCAGCAGCTTAAACTTAGCCTCCCCTGGGGAGACCCAGTACTTC. It encodes CASSLNLASPGETQYF.

The chain employs TRBV9 and TRBJ1-1; possibly TRBD1 for D (5 bases). The V and J ends lost 4 bases and 3 bases respectively, with 13 bases between them. The germline V gene encodes CDR1 SGDLS and CDR2 YYNGEE. This CDR3 region has 14 residues. The CDR3 loop is CASSQGGGHTEAFF. The CDR3 DNA sequence: TGTGCCAGCAGCCAGGGAGGAGGGCACACTGAAGCTTTCTTT.

Concerning this clone itself: The identical CDR3 is also encoded by other nucleotide sequences in the sample. The V gene is TRBV5-1, the J gene TRBJ2-7; a possible D gene is TRBD1 (6 bases). Germline lookup yields CDR1 SGHRS and CDR2 YFSETQ. Trimming shortened V by 0 bases and J by 4 bases, and 11 bases separated the two germline ends. The CDR3 has 14 amino acids. CDR3 amino acids: CASSLGQVGYEQYF. CDR3 DNA: TGCGCCAGCAGCTTGGGACAGGTTGGTTACGAGCAGTACTTC.

This clone was detected only a few times. The rearrangement links TRBV30 to TRBJ2-1; D gene unclear. V was pared by 4 bases and J by 0 bases, with 13 bases between. CDR3 length: 15 residues. The V gene's germline CDR1 is GTSNPN and CDR2 SVGIG (reference sequence). DNA for the CDR3: TGTGCCTGGAACCCAAACTTAAGCTCCTACAATGAGCAGTTCTTC. Protein product: CAWNPNLSSYNEQFF.

This clone occurred a few times. The chain combines TRBV28 with TRBJ2-5; D tentatively reads TRBD1 or TRBD2 (5 bases each). The ends were cut back, 3 bases at V and 4 bases at J, with 9 bases in the middle. The CDR3 is 13 amino acids. The germline V gene encodes CDR1 MDHEN and CDR2 SYDVKM. CDR3 loop: CASSLGVIETQYF. The DNA for the CDR3 is TGTGCCAGCAGTTTGGGGGTGATAGAGACCCAGTACTTC.

V and J are TRBV7-9 and TRBJ1-2, with no clear D. The CDR3 has 14 amino acids. The V end lost 7 bases, the J end lost 0 bases, and 12 bases lay between the germline ends. Germline V gene data show CDR1 as SEHNR and CDR2 as FQNEAQ (reference sequence). The CDR3 nucleotides are TGTGCCAGCAAGAGTTCCCTAACTAACTATGGCTACACCTTC. This codes for CASKSSLTNYGYTF.

This clone was seen a handful of times. The CDR3 DNA reads TGTGCCAGCAGCGTAGCGTCTAGCGGGGCAATCTACGAGCAGTACTTC. It translates to CASSVASSGAIYEQYF. The chain employs TRBV9 and TRBJ2-7, with 9 bases that match TRBD2. The length of the CDR3 is 16 residues. With 0 bases clipped from V and 3 bases from J, the junction kept 7 bases outside the gene matches. CDR1 SGDLS and CDR2 YYNGEE come from the germline V gene.

This clone was seen only a few times. The rearrangement links TRBV7-8 to TRBJ1-2; maybe TRBD1 (6 bases). V was cut by 4 bases and J by 4 bases, with 19 bases left in between. Germline assignment: CDR1 SGHVS and CDR2 FQNEAQ. The CDR3 runs to 16 residues. Written as DNA, the CDR3 is TGTGCCAGCAGCTGGGACCGGGGGCCCCGGGGCTATGGCTACACCTTC. Residues: CASSWDRGPRGYGYTF.

This clone was counted a few times. The J gene is TRBJ2-3, the V gene TRBV10-3; the match to TRBD2 covers 9 bases. Germline trimming cut 9 bases from V and 14 bases from J; bases unmatched to any gene: 18. The CDR3 has 14 amino acids. Germline V lookup: CDR1 ENHRY, CDR2 SYGVKD. In nucleotides, the CDR3 is TGTGCCATGGGGTCCGGGACTAGCCTTGATCGGAGGTATTTT. As protein: CAMGSGTSLDRRYF.

This clone appeared a few times. The chain employs TRBV4-1 and TRBJ2-2, with TRBD2 matching 16 bases. Germline CDR1 is MGHRA and CDR2 is YSYEKL. Trimming at V came to 3 bases and at J to 5 bases, leaving 6 bases not matched to a gene. The CDR3 spans 18 residues. The DNA for the CDR3 is TGCGCCAGCAGCCACGCTAGGGGACTAGCGGGAGGGACCGGGGAGCTGTTTTTT. The encoded protein is CASSHARGLAGGTGELFF.

The table lists this clone with a count of one. The J gene is TRBJ1-5, the V gene TRBV2; TRBD1 agrees at 11 bases. Losses at the gene ends were 3 bases for V and 5 bases for J; bases not matched to a gene: 3. CDR1 is SNHLY, CDR2 FYNNEI, per germline. The length of the CDR3 is 15 residues. The CDR3 here is CASSDSDRGHQPQHF. The CDR3, as DNA: TGTGCCAGCAGTGATTCGGACAGGGGGCATCAGCCCCAGCATTTT.

The chain joins TRBV4-2 to TRBJ2-7, with 7 nucleotides matching TRBD2. Germline assignment: CDR1 LGHNA and CDR2 YNFKEQ. J lost 0 bases, V lost 4 bases, and 6 bases had no gene match. The CDR3 contains 15 residues. The CDR3 here is CASSLREANSYEQYF. The DNA of the CDR3 is TGTGCCAGCAGCCTTCGGGAGGCTAACTCCTACGAGCAGTACTTC.

In its sample, this clone was seen a few times. This chain links TRBV11-2 with TRBJ2-5; the D call may be TRBD1 or TRBD2 (6 bases each). V gave up 1 base and J gave up 3 bases, with 18 bases separating them. The CDR3 sequence is 17 residues long. Germline CDR1 and CDR2: SGHAT and FQNNGV. In DNA, the CDR3 is TGTGCCAGCAGCTTAGGTCGCCCGGGGGCCGTAAAAGAGACCCAGTACTTC. Protein sequence: CASSLGRPGAVKETQYF.

The rearrangement links TRBV7-2 to TRBJ1-1, with D maybe TRBD1 (6 bases). CDR1 and CDR2 (germline): SGHTA, FQGNSA. V was pared by 5 bases and J by 10 bases, with 20 bases between. The CDR3 consists of 14 residues. The CDR3 sequence: CASSITGTSRGAFF. In DNA form, the CDR3 reads TGTGCCAGCAGCATTACCGGGACATCCAGGGGAGCTTTCTTT.

This clone was detected a few times. The V and J genes are TRBV23-1 and TRBJ2-3; tentative D call: TRBD2 (5 bases). TRBV23-1 is an open reading frame whose function is uncertain. Trimming shortened V by 4 bases and J by 2 bases, and 16 bases separated the two germline ends. This CDR3 is 16 amino acids long. CDR3 DNA: TGCGCCAGCAGTCCCTGGCTAGCAGAAATCACAGATACGCAGTATTTT. It yields the protein CASSPWLAEITDTQYF.

This clone has just a few counts. The rearrangement joins TRBV5-1 to TRBJ2-3; D perhaps matches TRBD2 (6 bases). Between the trimmed V and J ends, which lost 4 bases and 6 bases, there was a span of 12 bases. Germline CDR1 is SGHRS and CDR2 is YFSETQ. This CDR3 is 13 amino acids long. This CDR3 reads CASSEISGDTQYF. The CDR3 nucleotides are TGCGCCAGCAGCGAGATAAGCGGGGATACGCAGTATTTT.

This clone was found a few times. This chain links TRBV5-1 with TRBJ1-2, with D uncertain. Germline V gene sequence: CDR1 SGHRS, CDR2 YFSETQ. The CDR3 extends over 12 amino acids. The V end lost 4 bases, the J end lost 6 bases, and 10 bases lay between the germline ends. CDR3 in DNA: TGCGCCAGCAGCCTCCGGACGGATGGCTACACCTTC. Its protein is CASSLRTDGYTF.

This clone turned up a few times. This sequence joins TRBV12-5 and TRBJ2-5; D is uncertain. Between the trimmed V and J ends, which lost 1 base and 2 bases, there was a span of 8 bases. Germline-derived CDR1 and CDR2 are LGHNT and FRNRAP. The CDR3 has 14 amino acids. CDR3 region: CASGLAGLQETQYF. As DNA, the CDR3 is TGTGCTAGTGGTTTGGCCGGGTTACAAGAGACCCAGTACTTC.

This clone showed up just a few times. The V call is TRBV7-9, the J call TRBJ2-5; D not certain. V was pared by 5 bases and J by 3 bases, with 7 bases between. Germline assignment: CDR1 SEHNR and CDR2 FQNEAQ (reference sequence). This CDR3 has 12 amino acids. The CDR3 sequence: CASSRMEETQYF. For the CDR3, the DNA is TGTGCCAGCAGCCGTATGGAAGAGACCCAGTACTTC.

The chain couples TRBV5-1 to TRBJ2-5; D is uncertain. CDR3 length: 12 residues. CDR1 is SGHRS, CDR2 YFSETQ, per germline. V was cut by 2 bases and J by 3 bases, with 5 bases left in between. CDR3 sequence reads: CASSLREETQYF. In DNA, the CDR3 is TGCGCCAGCAGCTTAAGGGAAGAGACCCAGTACTTC.

This clone was detected only a few times. The V gene is TRBV9, the J gene TRBJ2-2; no definite D call. The CDR3 has 13 amino acids. Germline CDR1 reads SGDLS; CDR2 reads YYNGEE. V was clipped by 4 bases and J by 7 bases, with 11 bases between them. The CDR3: CASSPVTSGELFF. As DNA, the CDR3 is TGTGCCAGCAGCCCCGTTACGAGCGGGGAGCTGTTTTTT.

The chain is built from TRBV30 and TRBJ1-2; D not resolved. V gave up 1 base and J gave up 0 bases, with 9 bases separating them. This CDR3 is 14 amino acids long. Germline lookup yields CDR1 GTSNPN and CDR2 SVGIG (reference sequence). In DNA, the CDR3 is TGTGCCTGGAGTGGACGGCAAACTAACTATGGCTACACCTTC. It translates to CAWSGRQTNYGYTF. Looking up the rest from reference TRBV30 and TRBJ1-2 gives the full variable domain: SQTIHQWPATLVQPVGSPLSLECTVEGTSNPNLYWYRQAAGRGLQLLFYSVGIGQISSEVPQNLSASRPQDRQFILSSKKLLLSDSGFYLCAWSGRQTNYGYTFGSGTRLTVV.

The chain is built from TRBV7-9 and TRBJ2-1; 11 nucleotides agree with TRBD2. The CDR3 runs to 16 residues. The germline CDR1 and CDR2 sequences are SEHNR and FQNEAQ (reference sequence). V was clipped by 5 bases and J by 8 bases; unmatched bases: 11. CDR3 nucleotides: TGTGCCAGCAGCCCTAGCGGGACTAGCGGACTTCATGAGCAGTTCTTC. Residues: CASSPSGTSGLHEQFF.